The 15 T cell receptor beta chains below all came from one sample that was sequenced in a study of T cells in Graves' hyperthyroidism and ophthalmopathy (dated by TCRdb to between 2017 and 2020). Libraries were made using multiplex PCR. The sample was run on an Illumina HiSeq 2000. The TCR beta CDR3 regions were amplified from the RNA transcripts. For the first round of RT-PCR on the TCR CDR3, the HTBI primer set was used together with the Qiagen OneStep RT-PCR kit. TCRdb trimmed public reads at Q25 via fastp, called clones via MiXCR and kept in-frame beta chains. Each entry is one CDR3 protein sequence, shown with its most common DNA and genes. The sample table contains around 350,000 distinct CDR3 sequences; only one count was recorded for about a sixth of them. The ten largest clones represent 34% of the sample. Sequenced input: blood. The receptors here all came from a woman in her 30s with Graves' hyperthyroidism that later progressed to Graves' ophthalmopathy.

This clonotype showed up many times. The chain is built from TRBV6-1 and TRBJ2-3; D tentatively reads TRBD1 or TRBD2 (6 bases each). Germline V gene lookup returns CDR1 MNHNS and CDR2 SASEGT. The CDR3 has 15 amino acids. Trimming stripped 6 bases from V and 5 bases from J, with 18 bases between. The CDR3 reads CASRDHGGQGDTQYF. DNA for the CDR3: TGTGCCAGCAGAGACCACGGGGGCCAGGGAGATACGCAGTATTTT.

In its sample, this clonotype was seen a few times. The V and J genes are TRBV3-1 and TRBJ2-1; D may be TRBD1 (5 bases). The germline V gene encodes CDR1 LGHDT and CDR2 YNNKEL (reference sequence). The CDR3 is 15 residues long. Trimming removed 4 bases at V and 0 bases at J, with 10 bases between. The CDR3 loop reads CASSPYRSSYNEQFF. CDR3 DNA sequence: TGTGCCAGCAGCCCCTACAGGAGCTCCTACAATGAGCAGTTCTTC.

Only a few counts were recorded for this clonotype. The chain has TRBV6-9 and TRBJ2-2; D is unresolved. Germline CDR1 reads MNHGY; CDR2 reads SVAAGI. V was clipped by 1 base and J by 1 base, with 10 bases between them. The CDR3 spans 16 residues. The CDR3 sequence: CASSYWPDLNTGELFF. The CDR3 DNA reads as TGTGCCAGCAGTTATTGGCCAGATCTGAACACCGGGGAGCTGTTTTTT.

The rearrangement links TRBV7-9 to TRBJ2-5, with unresolved D. Trimming shortened V by 5 bases and J by 3 bases, and 22 bases separated the two germline ends. CDR1 is SEHNR and CDR2 is FQNEAQ in the germline V gene (reference sequence). The CDR3 spans 17 residues. The CDR3 here is CASSPGRTSAAEETQYF. The CDR3 DNA is TGTGCCAGCAGCCCTGGACGGACCAGCGCAGCCGAAGAGACCCAGTACTTC.

This rearrangement joins TRBV27 to TRBJ2-1; 7 bases are shared with TRBD1. CDR1 is MNHEY, CDR2 SMNVEV, per germline (reference sequence). CDR3 size: 17 residues. Trimming at V came to 6 bases and at J to 4 bases, leaving 15 bases not matched to a gene. CDR3: CASSATAGTAVYNEQFF. CDR3 coding DNA: TGTGCCAGCAGCGCCACCGCCGGGACAGCCGTATACAATGAGCAGTTCTTC.

The rearrangement uses TRBV20-1 and TRBJ1-1; D is possibly TRBD1 (6 bases). CDR1 and CDR2 (germline): DFQATT, SNEGSKA (reference sequence). CDR3 length equals 14 residues. V gave up 1 base and J gave up 3 bases, with 12 bases separating them. CDR3 DNA: TGCAGTGCTAGAGGGTCCTACAGGGACACTGAAGCTTTCTTT. Protein: CSARGSYRDTEAFF.

This clonotype was recorded once. The genes are TRBV11-3 and TRBJ2-3, with D possibly TRBD1 on 6 matching bases. Trimming took 5 bases from V and 1 from J, leaving 25 bases between them. The CDR3 extends over 19 amino acids. Germline V gene data show CDR1 as SGHNT and CDR2 as YENEEA. This chain's CDR3 is CASSLSPWQGRVGTDTQYF. The CDR3 bases are TGTGCCAGCAGCCTAAGTCCCTGGCAGGGGAGAGTAGGCACAGATACGCAGTATTTT.

To note about this clonotype: A much larger clone is a single base away; this may be a read error. This chain uses TRBV5-1 with TRBJ1-1; 12 bases line up with TRBD1. The CDR3 is 17 residues long. Germline values: CDR1 SGHRS, CDR2 YFSETQ. V gave up 8 bases and J gave up 2 bases; unmatched junction bases: 13. The CDR3 sequence is CARSRGTGGRGNTEAFF. CDR3 sequence (DNA): TGCGCCAGGAGCAGAGGGACAGGGGGCCGCGGTAACACTGAAGCTTTCTTT.

This clonotype was seen many times. V gene TRBV18 combines with J gene TRBJ1-4, with a possible D match to TRBD1 (6 bases). The CDR3 sequence is 15 residues long. The V and J ends lost 6 bases and 0 bases respectively, with 11 bases between them. Germline CDR1 reads KGHSH; CDR2 reads LQKENI. The CDR3 reads CASSANRATNEKLFF. The CDR3 DNA sequence: TGTGCCAGCTCCGCGAACAGGGCAACTAATGAAAAACTGTTTTTT. Full variable domain (missing parts from reference TRBV18 and TRBJ1-4): NAGVMQNPRHLVRRRGQEARLRCSPMKGHSHVYWYRQLPEEGLKFMVYLQKENIIDESGMPKERFSAEFPKEGPSILRIQQVVRGDSAAYFCASSANRATNEKLFFGSGTQLSVL.

The sample holds many counts of this clonotype. The J gene is TRBJ2-5, the V gene TRBV30; 11 bases fit TRBD2. Germline V gives CDR1 GTSNPN, CDR2 SVGIG (reference sequence). V was clipped by 3 bases and J by 4 bases; unmatched bases: 7. The CDR3 loop spans 15 amino acids. The CDR3 region is CAWRAPGLAAETQYF. The CDR3 bases are TGTGCCTGGAGGGCACCGGGACTAGCGGCAGAGACCCAGTACTTC.

This clonotype showed up many times. The rearrangement links TRBV10-3 to TRBJ2-3; perhaps TRBD2 as D (6 bases). CDR3 size: 16 residues. V was pared by 6 bases and J by 0 bases, with 16 bases between. Germline-derived CDR1 and CDR2 are ENHRY and SYGVKD. The CDR3 DNA follows: TGTGCCATCAGCCCGGGACTGCGCTCTAGCACAGATACGCAGTATTTT. Its protein product is CAISPGLRSSTDTQYF.

This clonotype has ten or more counts. The chain recombines TRBV2 with TRBJ1-3; D call uncertain. This CDR3 contains 15 residues. V was cut by 4 bases and J by 2 bases, with 12 bases left in between. The germline V gene encodes CDR1 SNHLY and CDR2 FYNNEI. The CDR3 loop is CASSGSRAAGNTIYF. CDR3 bases: TGTGCCAGCAGTGGGTCGAGGGCAGCTGGAAACACCATATATTTT.

The chain carries TRBV7-9 and TRBJ2-1; 10 bases are a match to TRBD1. This CDR3 is built from 19 residues. Per the germline V gene, CDR1 is SEHNR and CDR2 is FQNEAQ (reference sequence). V lost 5 bases and J lost 8; bases outside the gene matches: 21. The CDR3, as DNA: TGTGCCAGCAGCCAAGGATTGACAGGGGGCTCATCAGGGACGGATGAGCAGTTCTTC. It is translated as CASSQGLTGGSSGTDEQFF.

The table lists this clonotype with many counts. This rearrangement joins TRBV6-1 to TRBJ1-2; a possible D gene is TRBD1 (5 bases). The germline CDR1 and CDR2 sequences are MNHNS and SASEGT. V dropped 1 base and J dropped 4 bases, with 19 bases sitting between them. The CDR3 covers 17 residues. The CDR3 is CASSEEVLWGRFYGYTF. CDR3 coding DNA: TGTGCCAGCAGTGAAGAGGTCCTCTGGGGCCGATTCTATGGCTACACCTTC.

At least ten counts were recorded for this clonotype. The chain joins TRBV15 to TRBJ2-1, with 10 bases fitting TRBD2. V lost 5 bases to trimming and J lost 7 bases; unmatched junction nucleotides: 5. This CDR3 is built from 14 residues. CDR1 is LNHNV, CDR2 YYDKDF, per germline (reference sequence). The CDR3 DNA reads TGTGCCACCAGCGGATCTAGCGGGAGAAATGAGCAGTTCTTC. This sequence encodes CATSGSSGRNEQFF.